This T cell receptor (beta chain) emerged from a study of blood T cell repertoires in COVID-19. Study background: Italy, Spain and the United States were the sources of the convalescent and acute COVID-19 samples. The cDNA or gDNA used as material had been derived from T cells, B-cell-depleted T cells, or PBMCs.

In germline, CDR1 is MDHEN, CDR2 SYDVKM. The CDR3 covers 16 residues. V shed 5 bases and J shed 3 bases, with 17 bases lying between them. The method was immunoSEQ multiplex PCR; TCRdb's version includes in-frame clones alone and lacks a portion of them. The sample lists around 150,000 clones, around 81% occurring once. This receptor was taken from a man in his fifties or sixties with active or convalescent COVID-19. This chain joins TRBV28 and TRBJ1-5, with D perhaps TRBD1 (5 bases). Sequencing input: peripheral blood. The CDR3 bases are TGTGCCAGCAGTGTAAATAGCGGGACCTTCAATCAGCCCCAGCATTTT. Translated, it gives CASSVNSGTFNQPQHF.